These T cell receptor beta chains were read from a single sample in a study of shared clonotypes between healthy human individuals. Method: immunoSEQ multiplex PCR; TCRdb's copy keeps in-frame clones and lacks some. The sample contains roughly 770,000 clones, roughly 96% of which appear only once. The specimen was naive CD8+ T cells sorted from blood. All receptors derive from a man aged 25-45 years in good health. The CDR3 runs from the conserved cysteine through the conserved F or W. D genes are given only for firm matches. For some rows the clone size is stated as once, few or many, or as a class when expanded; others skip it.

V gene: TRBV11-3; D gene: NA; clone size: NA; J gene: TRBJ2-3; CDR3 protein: CASSSRKGTQDDDTQYF; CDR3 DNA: TGTGCCAGCAGCTCGCGAAAAGGGACCCAGGACGACGATACGCAGTATTTT
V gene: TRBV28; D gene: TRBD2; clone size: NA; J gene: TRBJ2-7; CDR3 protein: CASSSYSGSIYEQYF; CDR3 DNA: TGTGCCAGCAGTTCATACAGCGGGAGTATCTACGAGCAGTACTTC
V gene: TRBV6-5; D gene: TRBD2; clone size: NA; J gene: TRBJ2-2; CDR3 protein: CASIRTSGSTGELFF; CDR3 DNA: TGTGCCAGCATTCGGACTAGCGGGAGCACCGGGGAGCTGTTTTTT
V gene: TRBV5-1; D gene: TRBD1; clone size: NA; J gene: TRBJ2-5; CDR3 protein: CASSDPRGIQETQYF; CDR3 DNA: TGCGCCAGCAGCGACCCCAGGGGGATTCAAGAGACCCAGTACTTC
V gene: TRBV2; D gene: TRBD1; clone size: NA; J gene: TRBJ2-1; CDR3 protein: CASDPGQGYNEQFF; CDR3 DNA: TGTGCCAGCGACCCGGGACAGGGGTACAATGAGCAGTTCTTC
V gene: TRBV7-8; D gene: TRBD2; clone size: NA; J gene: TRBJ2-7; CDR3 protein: CASSLVWTSGNYEQYF; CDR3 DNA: TGTGCCAGCAGCTTAGTATGGACTAGCGGTAACTACGAGCAGTACTTC
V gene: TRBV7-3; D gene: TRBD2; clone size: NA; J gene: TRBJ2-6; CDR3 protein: CASSLGLAVLSGANVLTF; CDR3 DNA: TGTGCCAGCAGCTTAGGACTAGCGGTCCTTTCTGGGGCCAACGTCCTGACTTTC
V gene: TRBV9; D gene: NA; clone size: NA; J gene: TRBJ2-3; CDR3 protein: CASSEGQSPDTQYF; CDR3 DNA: TGTGCCAGCAGCGAAGGACAGAGCCCAGATACGCAGTATTTT
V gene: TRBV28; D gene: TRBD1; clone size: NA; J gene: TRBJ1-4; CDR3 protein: CASSPTGSNEKLFF; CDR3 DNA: TGTGCCAGCAGTCCGACAGGGTCTAATGAAAAACTGTTTTTT
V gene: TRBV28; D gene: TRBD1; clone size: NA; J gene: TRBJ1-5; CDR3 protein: CASSLRGQGMNQPQHF; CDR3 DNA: TGTGCCAGCAGTTTACGGGGACAGGGGATGAATCAGCCCCAGCATTTT
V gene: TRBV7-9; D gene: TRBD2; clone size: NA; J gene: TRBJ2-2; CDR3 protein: CASNPGGRWSGELFF; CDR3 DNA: TGTGCCTCAAACCCGGGGGGGAGATGGTCCGGGGAGCTGTTTTTT
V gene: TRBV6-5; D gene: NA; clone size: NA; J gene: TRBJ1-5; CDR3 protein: CASSYSSGQPQHF; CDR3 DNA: TGTGCCAGCAGTTACTCATCAGGTCAGCCCCAGCATTTT
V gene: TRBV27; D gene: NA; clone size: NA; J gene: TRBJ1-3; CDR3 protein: CASSIGLSGNTIYF; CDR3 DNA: TGTGCCAGCAGTATCGGCCTCTCTGGAAACACCATATATTTT
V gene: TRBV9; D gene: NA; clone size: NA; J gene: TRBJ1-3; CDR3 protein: CASSVGVGGAYSGNTIYF; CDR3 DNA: TGTGCCAGCAGCGTAGGCGTAGGGGGGGCCTACTCTGGAAACACCATATATTTT
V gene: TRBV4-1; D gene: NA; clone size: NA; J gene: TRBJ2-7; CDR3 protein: CASSQLWGTYEQYF; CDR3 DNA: TGCGCCAGCAGCCAACTATGGGGTACCTACGAGCAGTACTTC
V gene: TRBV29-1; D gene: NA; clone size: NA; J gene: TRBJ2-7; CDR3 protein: CSVVSGSYEQYF; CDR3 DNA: TGCAGCGTCGTTTCCGGGTCCTACGAGCAGTACTTC
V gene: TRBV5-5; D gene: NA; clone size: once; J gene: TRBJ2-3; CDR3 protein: CASSSRTAGEFTDTQYF; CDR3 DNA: TGTGCCAGCAGCTCCAGGACGGCCGGTGAATTCACAGATACGCAGTATTTT